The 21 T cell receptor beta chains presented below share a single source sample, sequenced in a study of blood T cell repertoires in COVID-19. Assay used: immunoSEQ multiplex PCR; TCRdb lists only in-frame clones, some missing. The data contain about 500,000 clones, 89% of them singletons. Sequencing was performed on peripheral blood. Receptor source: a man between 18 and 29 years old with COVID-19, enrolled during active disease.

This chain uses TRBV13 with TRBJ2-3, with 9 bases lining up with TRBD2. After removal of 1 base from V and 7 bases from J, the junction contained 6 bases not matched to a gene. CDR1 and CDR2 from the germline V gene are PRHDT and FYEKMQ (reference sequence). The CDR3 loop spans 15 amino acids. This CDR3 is CASSLDLAGSNTQYF. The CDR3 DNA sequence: TGTGCCAGCAGCTTAGACCTAGCGGGATCGAATACGCAGTATTTT.

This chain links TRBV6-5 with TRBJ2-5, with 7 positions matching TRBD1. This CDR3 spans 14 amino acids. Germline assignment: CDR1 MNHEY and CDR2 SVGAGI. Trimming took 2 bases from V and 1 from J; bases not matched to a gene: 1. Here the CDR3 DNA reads TGTGCCAGCAGTTACGGGACAGCCCAAGAGACCCAGTACTTC. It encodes CASSYGTAQETQYF.

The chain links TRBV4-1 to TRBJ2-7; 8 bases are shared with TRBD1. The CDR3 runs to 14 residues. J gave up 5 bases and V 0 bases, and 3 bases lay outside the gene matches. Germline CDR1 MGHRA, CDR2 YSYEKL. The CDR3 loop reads CASSQDQGANEQYF. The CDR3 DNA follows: TGCGCCAGCAGCCAAGACCAGGGGGCTAACGAGCAGTACTTC.

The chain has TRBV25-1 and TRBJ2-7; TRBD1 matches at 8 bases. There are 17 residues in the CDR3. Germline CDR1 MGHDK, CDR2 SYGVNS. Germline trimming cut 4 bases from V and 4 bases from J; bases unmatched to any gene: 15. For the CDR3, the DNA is TGTGCCAGCAGTGCGGTCGGTGGAGGACAGGGCGGGTACGAGCAGTACTTC. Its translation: CASSAVGGGQGGYEQYF.

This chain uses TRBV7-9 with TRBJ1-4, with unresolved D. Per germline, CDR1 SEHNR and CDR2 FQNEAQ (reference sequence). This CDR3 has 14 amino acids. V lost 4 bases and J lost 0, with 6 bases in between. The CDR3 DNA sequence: TGTGCCAGCAGCTCGGTTGCAACTAATGAAAAACTGTTTTTT. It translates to CASSSVATNEKLFF.

The CDR3 region has the DNA TGTGCCAGCAGTCACGGGACATCCCTCGAGCAGTACTTC. It specifies CASSHGTSLEQYF. The chain links TRBV27 to TRBJ2-7; D may be TRBD1 (6 bases). The CDR3 sequence is 13 residues long. Deletions cut 5 bases from V and 6 bases from J, with 14 bases between. Looked up from germline, CDR1 is MNHEY and CDR2 is SMNVEV (reference sequence).

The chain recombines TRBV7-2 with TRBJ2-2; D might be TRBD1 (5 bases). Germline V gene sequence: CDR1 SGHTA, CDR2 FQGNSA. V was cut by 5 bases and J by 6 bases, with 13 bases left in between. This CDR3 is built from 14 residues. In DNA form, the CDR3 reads TGTGCCAGCAGCCCGGGCCCAGGGTCCGGGGAGCTGTTTTTT. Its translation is CASSPGPGSGELFF.

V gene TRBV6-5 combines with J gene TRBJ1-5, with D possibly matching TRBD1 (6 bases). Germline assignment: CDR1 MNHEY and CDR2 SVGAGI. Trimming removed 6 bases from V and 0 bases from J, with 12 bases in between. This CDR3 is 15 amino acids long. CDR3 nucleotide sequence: TGTGCCAGCAGGAGGGACAAACTTAGCAATCAGCCCCAGCATTTT. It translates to CASRRDKLSNQPQHF.

For the CDR3, the DNA is TGCGCCAGCAGCACCGGGACTATAAAAGAGACCCAGTACTTC. It translates to CASSTGTIKETQYF. The chain couples TRBV5-1 to TRBJ2-5; 7 bases align to TRBD2. The CDR3 covers 14 residues. Germline values: CDR1 SGHRS, CDR2 YFSETQ. Trimming took 4 bases from V and 3 from J; bases not matched to a gene: 6. The whole variable domain, filled in from reference TRBV5-1 and TRBJ2-5, reads KAGVTQTPRYLIKTRGQQVTLSCSPISGHRSVSWYQQTPGQGLQFLFEYFSETQRNKGNFPGRFSGRQFSNSRSEMNVSTLELGDSALYLCASSTGTIKETQYFGPGTRLLVL.

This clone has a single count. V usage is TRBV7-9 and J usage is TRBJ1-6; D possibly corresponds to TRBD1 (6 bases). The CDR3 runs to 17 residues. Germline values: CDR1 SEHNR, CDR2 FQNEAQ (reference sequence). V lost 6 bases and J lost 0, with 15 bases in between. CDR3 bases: TGTGCCAGCAGATCCGGGACACGGAGCTCCTATAATTCACCCCTCCACTTT. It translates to CASRSGTRSSYNSPLHF. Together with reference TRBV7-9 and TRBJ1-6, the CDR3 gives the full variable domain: DTGVSQNPRHKITKRGQNVTFRCDPISEHNRLYWYRQTLGQGPEFLTYFQNEAQLEKSRLLSDRFSAERPKGSFSTLEIQRTEQGDSAMYLCASRSGTRSSYNSPLHFGNGTRLTVT.

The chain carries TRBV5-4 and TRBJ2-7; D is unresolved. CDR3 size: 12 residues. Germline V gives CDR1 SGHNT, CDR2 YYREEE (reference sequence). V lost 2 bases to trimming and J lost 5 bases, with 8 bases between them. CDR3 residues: CASSLVNNEQYF. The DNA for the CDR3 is TGTGCCAGCAGCTTAGTCAACAACGAGCAGTACTTC.

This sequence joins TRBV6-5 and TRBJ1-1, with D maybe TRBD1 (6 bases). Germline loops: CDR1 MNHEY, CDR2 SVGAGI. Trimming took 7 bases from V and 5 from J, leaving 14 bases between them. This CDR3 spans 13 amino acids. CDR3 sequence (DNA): TGTGCCAGCACTCATGGGGGCAAGACTGAAGCTTTCTTT. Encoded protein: CASTHGGKTEAFF.

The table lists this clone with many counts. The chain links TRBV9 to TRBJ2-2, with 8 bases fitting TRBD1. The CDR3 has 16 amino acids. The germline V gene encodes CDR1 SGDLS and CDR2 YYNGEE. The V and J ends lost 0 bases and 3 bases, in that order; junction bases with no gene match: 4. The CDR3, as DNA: TGTGCCAGCAGCGTAGTGGCAGGGGGCCACACCGGGGAGCTGTTTTTT. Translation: CASSVVAGGHTGELFF.

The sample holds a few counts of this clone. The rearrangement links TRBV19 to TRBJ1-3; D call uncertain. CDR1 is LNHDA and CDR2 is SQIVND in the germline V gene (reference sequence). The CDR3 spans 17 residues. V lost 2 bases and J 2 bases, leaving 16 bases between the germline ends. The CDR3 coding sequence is TGTGCCAGTAGTATACCCCGTGTAGACTACGCTGGAAACACCATATATTTT. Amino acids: CASSIPRVDYAGNTIYF.

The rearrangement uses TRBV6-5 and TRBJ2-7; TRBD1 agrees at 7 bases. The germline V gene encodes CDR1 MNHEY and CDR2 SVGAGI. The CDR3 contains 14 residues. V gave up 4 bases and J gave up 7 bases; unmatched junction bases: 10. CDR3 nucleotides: TGTGCCAGCAGTTCATGGGACAGCTTCAGGGAGCAGTACTTC. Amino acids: CASSSWDSFREQYF.

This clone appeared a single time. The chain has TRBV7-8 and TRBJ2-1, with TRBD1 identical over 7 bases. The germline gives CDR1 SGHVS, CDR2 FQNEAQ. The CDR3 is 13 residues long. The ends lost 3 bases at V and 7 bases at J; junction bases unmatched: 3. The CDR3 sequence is CASSFDRENEQFF. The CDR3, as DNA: TGTGCCAGCAGCTTCGACAGGGAGAATGAGCAGTTCTTC.

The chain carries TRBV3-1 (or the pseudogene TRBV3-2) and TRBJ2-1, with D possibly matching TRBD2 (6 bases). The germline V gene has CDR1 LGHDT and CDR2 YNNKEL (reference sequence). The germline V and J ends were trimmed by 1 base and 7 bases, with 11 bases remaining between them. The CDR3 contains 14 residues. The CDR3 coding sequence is TGTGCCAGCAGCCAAGTTTACGGGAGTAATGAGCAGTTCTTC. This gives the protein CASSQVYGSNEQFF.

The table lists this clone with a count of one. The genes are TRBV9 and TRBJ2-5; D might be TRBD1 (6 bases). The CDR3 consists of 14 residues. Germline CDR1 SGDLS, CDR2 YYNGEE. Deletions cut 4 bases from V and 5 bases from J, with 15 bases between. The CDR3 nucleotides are TGTGCCAGCAGCCCGCGCCAAAGGGGGGAGACCCAGTACTTC. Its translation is CASSPRQRGETQYF.

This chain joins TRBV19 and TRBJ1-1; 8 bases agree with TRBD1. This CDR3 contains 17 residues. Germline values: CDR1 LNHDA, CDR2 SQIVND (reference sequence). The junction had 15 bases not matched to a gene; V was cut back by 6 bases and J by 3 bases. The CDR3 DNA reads TGTGCCAGTAGGGCTGACAGGGGAAGGGCTGCGGACACTGAAGCTTTCTTT. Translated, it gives CASRADRGRAADTEAFF.

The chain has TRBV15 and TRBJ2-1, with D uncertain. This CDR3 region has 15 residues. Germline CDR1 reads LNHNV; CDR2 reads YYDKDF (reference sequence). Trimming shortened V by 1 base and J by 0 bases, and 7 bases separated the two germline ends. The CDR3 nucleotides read TGTGCCACCAGCAGAGGGGCTAACTCCTACAATGAGCAGTTCTTC. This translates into CATSRGANSYNEQFF. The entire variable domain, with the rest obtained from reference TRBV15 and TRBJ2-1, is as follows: DAMVIQNPRYQVTQFGKPVTLSCSQTLNHNVMYWYQQKSSQAPKLLFHYYDKDFNNEADTPDNFQSRRPNTSFCFLDIRSPGLGDTAMYLCATSRGANSYNEQFFGPGTRLTVL.

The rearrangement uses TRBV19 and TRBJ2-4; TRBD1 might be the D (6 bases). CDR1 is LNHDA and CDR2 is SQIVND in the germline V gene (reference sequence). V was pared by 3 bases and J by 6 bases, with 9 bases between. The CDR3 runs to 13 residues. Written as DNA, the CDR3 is TGTGCCAGTAGTATGAGAGGGGGAAACATTCAGTACTTC. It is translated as CASSMRGGNIQYF.